What follows are 12 T cell receptor beta chains derived from one specimen sequenced in a study of T cells in Graves' hyperthyroidism and ophthalmopathy. Amplification of TCR beta CDR3 regions used RNA as the template. During a first-round RT-PCR of the TCR CDR3, the HTBI primer set was used. TCRdb redid the calling of the multiplex PCR reads with MiXCR, one entry per CDR3 protein. The sample lists 550,000 to 700,000 distinct CDR3 sequences; 46% were seen once. The material sequenced was peripheral blood or thyroid tissue (not recorded which). Source of these receptors: an adult woman with Graves' disease, either hyperthyroidism or ophthalmopathy (not recorded which).

The J gene is TRBJ1-5, the V gene TRBV19, with a tentative D call TRBD1 (5 bases). The CDR3 consists of 14 residues. Trimming shortened V by 6 bases and J by 7 bases, and 16 bases separated the two germline ends. Germline V CDR1 and CDR2: LNHDA, SQIVND (reference sequence). CDR3 coding DNA: TGTGCCAGTAGCCGGAGTCAGGGAGGCCAGCCCCAGCATTTT. Its translation: CASSRSQGGQPQHF.

This clonotype was observed a single time. This chain uses TRBV7-9 with TRBJ2-5, with 7 positions matching TRBD1. Germline lookup yields CDR1 SEHNR and CDR2 FQNEAQ (reference sequence). The CDR3 sequence is 16 residues long. V was pared by 2 bases and J by 2 bases, with 8 bases of the junction left unmatched. CDR3 in DNA: TGTGCCAGCAGCTTATTGACCCGGACAGGACAAGAGACCCAGTACTTC. Its translation: CASSLLTRTGQETQYF.

This clonotype was picked up a small number of times. This chain links TRBV20-1 with TRBJ2-7; 10 bases map to TRBD1. Germline V gene data show CDR1 as DFQATT and CDR2 as SNEGSKA (reference sequence). V trimming: 8 bases; J trimming: 3 bases; junction bases outside the gene matches: 7. The CDR3 runs 13 residues. This chain's CDR3 is CSPRDRGFYEQYF. CDR3 DNA: TGCAGTCCCCGGGACAGGGGCTTCTACGAGCAGTACTTC.

This clonotype was found a few times. This chain joins TRBV19 and TRBJ1-5; 10 bases agree with TRBD1. The V gene end was trimmed by 9 bases and the J gene end by 3 bases; junction bases not matched to a gene: 11. The CDR3 covers 16 residues. The germline V gene encodes CDR1 LNHDA and CDR2 SQIVND (reference sequence). The CDR3 reads CASSVYRQGANQPQHF. CDR3 DNA: TGTGCCAGCAGTGTGTACAGACAGGGGGCCAATCAGCCCCAGCATTTT.

This clonotype was observed at least ten times. This chain joins TRBV10-3 and TRBJ2-7, with D possibly TRBD1 on 5 matching bases. The V and J ends lost 3 bases and 0 bases respectively, with 12 bases between them. Germline V lookup: CDR1 ENHRY, CDR2 SYGVKD. CDR3 size: 15 residues. This chain's CDR3 is CAISDKTGISYEQYF. CDR3 in DNA: TGTGCCATCAGTGATAAAACAGGCATCTCCTACGAGCAGTACTTC.

The gene calls are TRBV5-6 and TRBJ1-4; D gene ambiguous. Germline CDR1 SGHDT, CDR2 YYEEEE. There are 13 residues in the CDR3. V was cut by 6 bases and J by 8 bases, with 14 bases left in between. The CDR3 region is CASTPGPGEKLFF. The CDR3 DNA is TGTGCCAGCACCCCCGGACCTGGAGAAAAACTGTTTTTT.

This clonotype was seen at least ten times. This chain connects TRBV5-1 to TRBJ2-6; TRBD2 is a possible D gene (6 bases). The ends were cut back, 0 bases at V and 3 bases at J, with 13 bases in the middle. CDR1 is SGHRS and CDR2 is YFSETQ in the germline V gene. There are 17 residues in the CDR3. CDR3 sequence reads: CASSLAGGRGGANVLTF. Written as DNA, the CDR3 is TGCGCCAGCAGCTTGGCCGGAGGGAGAGGTGGGGCCAACGTCCTGACTTTC.

The chain uses TRBV5-1 and TRBJ2-6, with D uncertain. With 4 bases removed from V and 2 bases from J, the gap between germline ends came to 16 bases. CDR1 is SGHRS, CDR2 YFSETQ, per germline. This CDR3 has 17 residues. The CDR3 coding sequence is TGCGCCAGCAGCCAAGATCGGCTGGTCACTGGGGCCAACGTCCTGACTTTC. It translates to CASSQDRLVTGANVLTF.

The rearrangement joins TRBV5-4 to TRBJ1-6; D unresolved. The CDR3 has 9 residues. CDR1 and CDR2 from the germline V gene are SGHNT and YYREEE (reference sequence). Trimming cost V 4 bases and J 12 bases, with 2 bases left between them. The CDR3 DNA follows: TGTGCCAGCAGCGTACCCCTCCACTTT. Protein product: CASSVPLHF. Full variable domain (rest looked up from reference TRBV5-4 and TRBJ1-6): ETGVTQSPTHLIKTRGQQVTLRCSSQSGHNTVSWYQQALGQGPQFIFQYYREEENGRGNFPPRFSGLQFPNYSSELNVNALELDDSALYLCASSVPLHFGNGTRLTVT.

The genes are TRBV19 and TRBJ2-7; TRBD2 matches 7 bases. This CDR3 region has 16 residues. Germline V gene sequence: CDR1 LNHDA, CDR2 SQIVND (reference sequence). V lost 9 bases and J lost 0; bases outside the gene matches: 14. CDR3 amino acids: CASSYSGGSSSYEQYF. The CDR3 coding sequence is TGTGCCAGCAGTTACTCTGGCGGGAGCAGCTCCTACGAGCAGTACTTC.

In its sample, this clonotype was seen many times. The chain is built from TRBV5-1 and TRBJ2-2; 10 bases are a match to TRBD1. The germline CDR1 and CDR2 sequences are SGHRS and YFSETQ. J was trimmed by 3 bases and V by 4 bases; bases with no gene match: 0. This CDR3 is built from 14 residues. DNA of the CDR3: TGCGCCAGCAGCGGACAGGGGGACACCGGGGAGCTGTTTTTT. Translated, it gives CASSGQGDTGELFF.

For this clonotype: One end of the junction is discordant with germline, which a read error may explain. The rearrangement uses TRBV19 and TRBJ2-6, with 8 bases lining up with TRBD1. The germline V gene encodes CDR1 LNHDA and CDR2 SQIVND (reference sequence). This CDR3 contains 13 residues. In nucleotides, the CDR3 is TGTGCCAGTAGTACCCGACAGGGGACCACCCCGACGTTC. Protein: CASSTRQGTTPTF.